Given below is one T cell receptor (beta chain) in context. Its antigen is not known. In the PCR, 60 Vbeta and 13 Jbeta primers were used. Produced via immunoSEQ multiplex PCR; TCRdb's table is partial and in-frame only. The data hold about 150,000 clones, with around 80% observed a single time. The entry originates in a study of cytomegalovirus exposure and HLA in healthy donors. Overall study results and limits: Investigators reported 150 to 200 TCR beta chains as tied to cytomegalovirus. A later analysis reportedly identified an Asian-associated ancestry cluster as carrying fewer N-insertions than the roughly 700-donor mean. Being productive about 90% or about 30% of the time was typical of most TCR beta V segments in an earlier analysis. It was taken for granted in presence/absence analyses that sequencing depth across donors was roughly uniform.

Germline CDR1 is LNHDA and CDR2 is SQIVND (reference sequence). The V segment lost 4 bases and the J segment 4 bases; nucleotides outside the gene matches: 10. The CDR3 is 16 amino acids. This sequence joins TRBV19 and TRBJ2-1; TRBD2 aligns across 7 bases. This TCR came from a middle-aged woman in good health and CMV-seropositive. Material for sequencing was PBMCs. This chain's CDR3 is CASSTGDGGRYNEQFF. The DNA for the CDR3 is TGTGCCAGTAGTACGGGGGACGGCGGGAGATACAATGAGCAGTTCTTC.